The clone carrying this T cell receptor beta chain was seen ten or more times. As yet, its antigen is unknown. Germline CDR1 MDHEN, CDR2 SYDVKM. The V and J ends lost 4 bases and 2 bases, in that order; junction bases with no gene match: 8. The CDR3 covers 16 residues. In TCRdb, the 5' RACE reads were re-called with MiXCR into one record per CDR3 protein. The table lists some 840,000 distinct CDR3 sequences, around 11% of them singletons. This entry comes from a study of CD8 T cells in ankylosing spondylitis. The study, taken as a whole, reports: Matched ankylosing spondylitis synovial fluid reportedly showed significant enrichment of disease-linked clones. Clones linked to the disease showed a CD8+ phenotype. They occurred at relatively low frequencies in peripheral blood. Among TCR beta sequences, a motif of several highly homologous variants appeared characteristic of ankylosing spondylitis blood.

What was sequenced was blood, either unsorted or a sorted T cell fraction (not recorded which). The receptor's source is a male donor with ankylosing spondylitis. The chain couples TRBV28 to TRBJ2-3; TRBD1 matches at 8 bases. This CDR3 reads CASSWTGSAPTDTQYF. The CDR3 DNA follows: TGTGCCAGCAGTTGGACAGGGTCGGCCCCCACAGATACGCAGTATTTT.